This T cell receptor beta chain was recovered during a study of T cell changes during pregnancy in multiple sclerosis. Repertoires were generated with immunoSEQ multiplex PCR, while TCRdb's copy carries only in-frame clones and drops some. The table shows approximately 130,000 clones, with roughly 92% occurring only once. Germline CDR1 SGHRS, CDR2 YFSETQ. Trimming took off 0 bases at V and 5 bases at J, with 17 bases between the two ends. This CDR3 comprises 16 residues. The receptor was isolated from a female donor with multiple sclerosis, enrolled in a pregnancy study. The sample was peripheral blood, taken before pregnancy. This chain connects TRBV5-1 to TRBJ2-5; tentative D call: TRBD1 (6 bases). The CDR3, as DNA: TGCGCCAGCAGCTTGGAGGGCCAGCCAGGGGCGGAGACCCAGTACTTC. This sequence encodes CASSLEGQPGAETQYF. The full variable domain, in which reference TRBV5-1 and TRBJ2-5 provide the parts outside the CDR3, is KAGVTQTPRYLIKTRGQQVTLSCSPISGHRSVSWYQQTPGQGLQFLFEYFSETQRNKGNFPGRFSGRQFSNSRSEMNVSTLELGDSALYLCASSLEGQPGAETQYFGPGTRLLVL.